Each of the 15 T cell receptor beta chains below was sequenced from the same sample in a study of human T cells and chemical hapten exposure (dated by TCRdb to 2020 to 2023). The time point label corresponds to: pre-sensitization, week 0. The treatment or condition label here, explained by the study, means: therapeutic diphenylcyclopropenone sensitization with weekly scalp DPC. Libraries were made using RACE. Sequenced using a NextSeq 500. Using fastp trimming at Q25 and MiXCR clonotype assembly, TCRdb reanalyzed the public sequencing data and kept in-frame beta chains. Each CDR3 protein appears once, grouped with its most common genes and DNA. In all, the sample holds around 350,000 distinct CDR3 sequences, and around 5.5% of those were seen once. About 8.2% of the sample belongs to the ten largest clones. The sequencing here drew on whole blood, taken in connection with sensitization to the hapten diphenylcyclopropenone (DPC). The receptors come from a woman aged 18-29 years with alopecia areata. Some clones in this sample may be carry-over from other donors' samples.

In this sample, this clonotype turned up many times. The V gene is TRBV6-5, the J gene TRBJ2-3, with 9 bases lining up with TRBD1. Germline V CDR1 and CDR2: MNHEY, SVGAGI. V dropped 6 bases and J dropped 8; count of bases not matched to a gene: 9. The CDR3 loop spans 14 amino acids. This CDR3 reads CASSPGQGWVTQYF. For the CDR3, the DNA is TGTGCCAGCAGCCCCGGACAGGGGTGGGTTACGCAGTATTTT.

This clonotype was counted at least ten times. The chain uses TRBV5-1 and TRBJ2-5; 7 bases are shared with TRBD1. V trimming: 4 bases; J trimming: 5 bases; junction bases outside the gene matches: 8. The CDR3 extends over 14 amino acids. CDR1 is SGHRS, CDR2 YFSETQ, per germline. The CDR3 DNA reads TGCGCCAGCAGCCCGAGACAGGGAATGGAGACCCAGTACTTC. It is translated as CASSPRQGMETQYF.

There are many counts of this clonotype. This chain uses TRBV7-2 with TRBJ2-3; D may correspond to TRBD1 or TRBD2 (6 bases each). This CDR3 spans 15 amino acids. V lost 5 bases, J lost 3 bases, and 15 bases lay in between. Per germline, CDR1 SGHTA and CDR2 FQGNSA. The CDR3, as DNA: TGTGCCAGCAGCCGTGGGGGGCCGGGTACAGATACGCAGTATTTT. Translation gives CASSRGGPGTDTQYF. Based on the CDR3 plus reference TRBV7-2 and TRBJ2-3, the full variable domain is GAGVSQSPSNKVTEKGKDVELRCDPISGHTALYWYRQSLGQGLEFLIYFQGNSAPDKSGLPSDRFSAERTGGSVSTLTIQRTQQEDSAVYLCASSRGGPGTDTQYFGPGTRLTVL.

This chain connects TRBV4-3 to TRBJ2-6, with 8 bases fitting TRBD2. Germline V gene lookup returns CDR1 LGHNA and CDR2 YSLEER. The CDR3 runs to 19 residues. V shed 3 bases and J 0 bases; nucleotides not matched to a gene: 10. This chain's CDR3 is CASSQALSGVRSGANVLTF. CDR3 in DNA: TGCGCCAGCAGCCAGGCTCTTAGCGGGGTTCGCTCTGGGGCCAACGTCCTGACTTTC.

J is TRBJ2-5 and V is TRBV6-6; either TRBD1 or TRBD2 may supply D (5 bases each). The V end lost 2 bases, the J end lost 5 bases, and 15 bases lay between the germline ends. Looked up from germline, CDR1 is MNHNY and CDR2 is SVGAGI (reference sequence). The CDR3 sequence is 15 residues long. In DNA form, the CDR3 reads TGTGCCAGCAGTTACCCTCAGGGAGTGAGGGAGACCCAGTACTTC. The encoded protein is CASSYPQGVRETQYF.

The V call is TRBV7-2, the J call TRBJ1-2; no clear D. Germline-derived CDR1 and CDR2 are SGHTA and FQGNSA. The CDR3 has 11 residues. Trimming shortened V by 1 base and J by 8 bases, and 5 bases separated the two germline ends. Here the CDR3 DNA reads TGTGCCAGCAGCTTAGTATTCGGCTACACCTTC. The encoded protein is CASSLVFGYTF.

This clonotype has more than one count but fewer than ten. This chain links TRBV18 with TRBJ1-5; 7 nucleotides match TRBD1. This CDR3 region has 15 residues. The germline V gene has CDR1 KGHSH and CDR2 LQKENI. J lost 1 base, V lost 4 bases, and 4 bases had no gene match. CDR3 sequence reads: CASSRGTVSNQPQHF. DNA of the CDR3: TGTGCCAGCTCACGAGGGACAGTGAGCAATCAGCCCCAGCATTTT.

This clonotype has just a few counts. The CDR3 sequence: CSARKGMGDQDSYGYTF. As DNA, the CDR3 is TGCAGTGCTAGAAAGGGCATGGGGGACCAAGACAGTTATGGCTACACCTTC. V is TRBV20-1 and J is TRBJ1-2; tentatively, D is TRBD1 (5 bases). Trimming shortened V by 2 bases and J by 5 bases, and 24 bases separated the two germline ends. Germline assignment: CDR1 DFQATT and CDR2 SNEGSKA (reference sequence). The CDR3 totals 17 residues.

This clonotype was recorded at least ten times. V and J are TRBV12-3 or TRBV12-4 and TRBJ1-4, with D tentatively TRBD1 (5 bases). Between the trimmed V and J ends, which lost 7 bases and 4 bases, there was a span of 13 bases. The CDR3 is 14 residues long. DNA of the CDR3: TGTGCCAGCACCCAACTGGGGGGTAATGAAAAACTGTTTTTT. Its protein is CASTQLGGNEKLFF.

V and J are TRBV6-1 and TRBJ1-2, with D perhaps matching TRBD1 (5 bases). The V end lost 7 bases, the J end lost 4 bases, and 16 bases lay between the germline ends. The CDR3 runs 14 residues. Per the germline V gene, CDR1 is MNHNS and CDR2 is SASEGT. This CDR3 is CASMIPRAGYGYTF. In nucleotides, the CDR3 is TGTGCCAGCATGATCCCCAGGGCCGGCTATGGCTACACCTTC.

The V gene is TRBV12-3 or TRBV12-4, the J gene TRBJ2-7; D gene uncertain. There are 14 residues in the CDR3. V gave up 6 bases and J gave up 0 bases, with 12 bases separating them. CDR3 bases: TGTGCCAGCAGCGTAGTACCAAGCTCCTACGAGCAGTACTTC. Amino acids: CASSVVPSSYEQYF.

The table lists this clonotype with many counts. The chain is built from TRBV6-2 or TRBV6-3 and TRBJ2-2; D is uncertain. Germline assignment: CDR1 MNHEY and CDR2 SVGEGT. Trimming took off 2 bases at V and 0 bases at J, with 7 bases between the two ends. The CDR3 loop spans 15 amino acids. DNA of the CDR3: TGTGCCAGCAGTTACCCTACTGCGAACACCGGGGAGCTGTTTTTT. It codes for CASSYPTANTGELFF.

This clonotype appeared many times. The J gene is TRBJ1-5, the V gene TRBV12-3 or TRBV12-4, with a possible D match to TRBD1 (6 bases). V dropped 6 bases and J dropped 2 bases, with 14 bases sitting between them. This CDR3 comprises 15 residues. CDR3 protein: CASRSRDKGNQPQHF. The CDR3 DNA is TGTGCCAGCAGATCTCGGGACAAAGGCAATCAGCCCCAGCATTTT.

This sequence joins TRBV11-3 and TRBJ2-3, with D hard to call. Germline lookup yields CDR1 SGHNT and CDR2 YENEEA. This CDR3 is built from 13 residues. Trimming pared 5 bases from V and 4 bases from J, leaving 10 bases between. Here the CDR3 reads CASSASTPDTQYF. DNA of the CDR3: TGTGCCAGCAGCGCCTCTACACCAGATACGCAGTATTTT.

This clonotype was seen at least ten times. The DNA for the CDR3 is TGTGCCAGCAGTTACTCTGGCAGCCACTCCTCTGGAAACACCATATATTTT. It encodes CASSYSGSHSSGNTIYF. The chain combines TRBV6-5 with TRBJ1-3; D not resolved. Trimming removed 0 bases from V and 0 bases from J, with 12 bases in between. Germline assignment: CDR1 MNHEY and CDR2 SVGAGI. The CDR3 loop spans 17 amino acids.